This TCR beta chain was captured in a study of CD8+ T cells in alopecia areata. Points from the study as a whole: More clonal than normal scalp was lesional scalp, particularly alopecia totalis/universalis. Mice showed TCR sharing more clearly than patients did, possibly owing to HLA.

There are a few counts of this clone. Its antigen is unknown. Sequencing relied on a cDNA template that was reverse transcribed from extracted RNA. TCRdb's table, derived via immunoSEQ multiplex PCR, lists solely in-frame clones and lacks some. Of fewer than 250,000 clones listed, around two fifths were seen once; the top ten hold 2% to 3%. Described treatment: oral pan-JAK inhibitor, 5-10 mg twice daily. Researchers gathered lesional scalp punch biopsies and peripheral blood from patients with alopecia areata. Both CD4+ and CD8+ T cells were separated by sorting PBMCs. This CDR3 spans 14 amino acids. Trimming cost V 5 bases and J 0 bases, with 11 bases left between them. Germline V gene data show CDR1 as SQVTM and CDR2 as ANQGSEA.

The TCR comes from a human donor with alopecia areata. Specimen: CD4+ T cells sorted from blood, collected at roughly week 38, from a patient treated with tofacitinib. The V call is TRBV29-1, the J call TRBJ2-4; D uncertain. The CDR3 bases are TGCAGCGTTCGACGGCTTCTAGCCAAAAACATTCAGTACTTC. It specifies CSVRRLLAKNIQYF. The entire variable domain, with the rest obtained from reference TRBV29-1 and TRBJ2-4, is as follows: SAVISQKPSRDICQRGTSLTIQCQVDSQVTMMFWYRQQPGQSLTLIATANQGSEATYESGFVIDKFPISRPNLTFSTLTVSNMSPEDSSIYLCSVRRLLAKNIQYFGAGTRLSVL.